This T cell receptor beta chain was obtained from a study of T cell responses to AZD1222 COVID-19 vaccine. Study-wide context: Pooling was applied to second doses at about 4 or about 12 weeks. Broader study findings: Once two AZD1222 doses were given, Spike-specific TCR breadth and depth went up. Repertoires were collected only later (after the peak T cell response had occurred).

Measured with immunoSEQ multiplex PCR; TCRdb has only the in-frame clones, and not every one. Altogether 120,000 to 150,000 clones are present, 85% to 95% being singletons, with the ten largest covering under 2%. Concerning this clone: As yet, its antigen is unknown.

Germline V gene lookup returns CDR1 SEHNR and CDR2 FQNEAQ (reference sequence). V was cut by 4 bases and J by 8 bases, with 15 bases left in between. CDR3 length: 14 amino acids. The source material was peripheral blood, sampled on day 0 of AZD1222 vaccination. This chain joins TRBV7-9 and TRBJ2-4; D possibly corresponds to TRBD2 (5 bases). The sequence was collected from an adult in good health. The CDR3: CASSSTRELYIQYF. The CDR3 nucleotides read TGTGCCAGCAGCTCAACTAGGGAGCTGTACATTCAGTACTTC.